These T cell receptor beta chains were read from a single sample in a study of shared clonotypes between healthy human individuals. Using immunoSEQ multiplex PCR, the repertoire was profiled, and TCRdb retains in-frame clones only, with some absent. Of some 490,000 clones in the sample, around four fifths were seen once. Sequences were obtained from PBMCs. The receptors shown here come from a woman in her thirties or forties in good health. Some clones in this sample may be carry-over from other donors' samples. CDR3s include the opening cysteine and the closing phenylalanine or tryptophan. The D gene is left open where the match is weak. For some rows the clone size is stated as once, few or many, or as a class when expanded; others skip it.

TRBD2 | TRBJ2-4 | - | TRBV18 | TGTGCCAGCTCACCACCAACGGGGGGTAGTTCAGGCAAAAACATTCAGTACTTC | CASSPPTGGSSGKNIQYF
- | TRBJ1-1 | once | TRBV18 | TGTGCCAGCTCAAATGGGGGCACTGAAGCTTTCTTT | CASSNGGTEAFF
TRBD1 | TRBJ1-4 | - | TRBV2 | TGTGCCAGCAGTGGGAGGACAGGGGGAAGGGAAAAACTGTTTTTT | CASSGRTGGREKLFF
- | TRBJ1-2 | - | TRBV7-2 | TGTGCCAGCAGCTTAGCCCTCGGCGGCTACACCTTC | CASSLALGGYTF
TRBD1 | TRBJ1-5 | - | TRBV19 | TGTGCCAGTAGGAGGACAGGGAGCAATCAGCCCCAGCATTTT | CASRRTGSNQPQHF
TRBD1 | TRBJ2-5 | - | TRBV30 | TGTGCCTGGACACAGGGGGGTCAAGAGACCCAGTACTTC | CAWTQGGQETQYF
TRBD1 | TRBJ2-5 | - | TRBV7-3 | TGTGCCAGCAGCTTAGCTACAGGGGCGACCCAGTACTTC | CASSLATGATQYF
TRBD2 | TRBJ2-5 | - | TRBV7-2 | TGTGCCAGCAGCTCCCTTGGGAGGGGCACTTCATGGGAGACCCAGTACTTC | CASSSLGRGTSWETQYF
- | TRBJ1-2 | few | TRBV15 | TGTGCCACCAGCAGAGCAACAGACTATGGCTACACCTTC | CATSRATDYGYTF
- | TRBJ1-2 | - | TRBV2 | TGTGCCAGCAGTGTTGGTGACAGCAAGCTCTATGGCTACACCTTC | CASSVGDSKLYGYTF
TRBD1 | TRBJ1-3 | - | TRBV30 | TGTGCCTGGAGTGTAAACAGGGGGCGCGACCAGTCTGGAAACACCATATATTTT | CAWSVNRGRDQSGNTIYF
TRBD1 | TRBJ1-5 | - | TRBV4-1 | TGCGCCAGCAGCCGAAGCCTCATTATCAGGGGGCTCGGACGCAATCAGCCCCAGCATTTT | CASSRSLIIRGLGRNQPQHF
TRBD1 | TRBJ1-2 | - | TRBV15 | TGTGCCACCACCCCTGGGACAGGGCGCTATGGCTACACCTTC | CATTPGTGRYGYTF
TRBD1 | TRBJ2-1 | - | TRBV27 | TGTGCCAGCACTTCGACAGGGCCCCACAATGAGCAGTTCTTC | CASTSTGPHNEQFF
- | TRBJ1-3 | - | TRBV19 | TGTGCCAGTAGTAACTCCGCGGTAGGGGCTGGAAACACCATATATTTT | CASSNSAVGAGNTIYF
- | TRBJ1-1 | few | TRBV5-1 | TGCGCCAGCAGCTTGGCGGCAGGGAGTACTGAAGCTTTCTTT | CASSLAAGSTEAFF
TRBD1 | TRBJ1-2 | - | TRBV7-9 | TGTGCCAGCAGGGGGACAGGGAACCACTATGGCTACACCTTC | CASRGTGNHYGYTF
- | TRBJ1-5 | - | TRBV2 | TGTGCCAGCAGCCTCAATAGCAATCAGCCCCAGCATTTT | CASSLNSNQPQHF
- | TRBJ2-7 | - | TRBV10-2 | TGCGCCAGCAGTCGGACGGGCCTGGGGGCCTACGAGCAGTACTTC | CASSRTGLGAYEQYF
- | TRBJ2-1 | few | TRBV19 | TGTGCCACCGCTTCGGGCGGGACTCACTACAATGAGCAGTTCTTC | CATASGGTHYNEQFF
TRBD2 | TRBJ2-1 | - | TRBV6-4 | TGTGCCAGCAGTGAGACGGGAGGGCCCAATGAGCAGTTCTTC | CASSETGGPNEQFF
- | TRBJ2-3 | once | TRBV6-1 | TGTGCCAGCAGTGAAGGCGGAGACAAAGGGATGGCTCGAAGAATCTCGCAGTATTTT | CASSEGGDKGMARRISQYF
TRBD2 | TRBJ2-1 | - | TRBV6-6 | TGTGCCAGCAGTTACGGACTAGCGGGAGCCGCCGTCTTC | CASSYGLAGAAVF
- | TRBJ2-7 | - | TRBV5-1 | TGCGCCAGCAGCCCGCAGGGATCGGACTACGAGCAGTACTTC | CASSPQGSDYEQYF
- | TRBJ2-6 | - | TRBV7-9 | TGTGCCAGCAGCTTTCGGTCTGGGGCCAACGTCCTGACTTTC | CASSFRSGANVLTF
TRBD1 | TRBJ2-7 | few | TRBV29-1 | TGCAGCGTCGGGGACAGGGATAACGAGCAGTACTTC | CSVGDRDNEQYF
- | TRBJ1-5 | - | TRBV4-1 | TGCGCCAGCAGCCAGGGGGAGGGGGGCCAGCCCCAGCATTTT | CASSQGEGGQPQHF
- | TRBJ2-7 | - | TRBV4-3 | TGCGCCAGCAGCCATATGGGATTCTCCTACGAGCAGTACTTC | CASSHMGFSYEQYF
TRBD1 | TRBJ1-1 | many | TRBV5-1 | TGCGCCAGCAGGGGGACTGCGACAGGGGATCCCACTGAAGCTTTCTTT | CASRGTATGDPTEAFF
TRBD1 | TRBJ1-1 | few | TRBV5-1 | TGCGCCAGCAGCCAAACAGGGGTGTCTGAAGCTTTCTTT | CASSQTGVSEAFF